This T cell receptor beta chain was sequenced for a study of blood T cell repertoires in COVID-19. Across the whole study: The origin of the acute and convalescent COVID-19 samples was the United States, Italy and Spain. From T cells, B-cell-depleted T cells, or PBMCs came the material, which was cDNA or gDNA.

The participants were between roughly 18 and 89 years old and came from some 23 US areas. What the recovered Cohort 3 donors had was two negative PCRs, clearance, or symptom resolution. Here immunoSEQ multiplex PCR was the method, and the copy in TCRdb shows in-frame clones only, minus some. The sample holds hundreds of thousands of clones; 85% to 90% are singletons and the top ten take less than 2%. Germline CDR1 is LGHDT and CDR2 is YNNKEL (reference sequence). This CDR3 comprises 14 residues. J gave up 12 bases and V 1 base, and 7 bases lay outside the gene matches. The material sequenced was PBMCs or T cells enriched from blood (not recorded which). The origin of this receptor is a man between 40 and 49 years old who had recovered from COVID-19. The chain employs TRBV3-1 (or the pseudogene TRBV3-2) and TRBJ2-1; TRBD2 agrees at 9 bases. The CDR3 region is CASSQGRGGLLQFF. DNA of the CDR3: TGTGCCAGCAGCCAAGGGCGGGGGGGCCTTCTGCAGTTCTTC.